This is a list of T cell receptor beta chains from one sample in a study of technical replicates of blood from a handful of donors. Generated by immunoSEQ multiplex PCR, the TCRdb table keeps only in-frame clones and is missing some. Among 75,000 to 95,000 clones listed, about 88% were seen once. Sample: T cells isolated from PBMCs. All receptors derive from a human donor in good health. Both conserved end residues are part of each CDR3. D genes are given only for firm matches. The size of a clone is reported for some rows only, either as once, few or many, or as a class for expanded clones.

CDR3 DNA: TGTGCCAGCAGCGTAGGGTCTAGCGGGAGAGTATATGAGCAGTTCTTC
CDR3 protein: CASSVGSSGRVYEQFF
V gene: TRBV9
J gene: TRBJ2-1
clone size: .
D gene: TRBD2

CDR3 DNA: TGTGCCAGCCAGTCAGGGCTTAGGCAGCCCCAGCATTTT
CDR3 protein: CASQSGLRQPQHF
V gene: TRBV2
J gene: TRBJ1-5
clone size: .
D gene: .

CDR3 DNA: TGTGCCAGCAGTGAAGCGACTACAGGGAAGCAGTTCTTC
CDR3 protein: CASSEATTGKQFF
V gene: TRBV6-1
J gene: TRBJ2-1
clone size: .
D gene: .

CDR3 DNA: TGCAGCGTTGTGGAGGGAGAGTACTACACCTTC
CDR3 protein: CSVVEGEYYTF
V gene: TRBV29-1
J gene: TRBJ1-2
clone size: few
D gene: .

CDR3 DNA: TGTGCCATCAAGGCGGAGTCACGGAACTATGGCTACACCTTC
CDR3 protein: CAIKAESRNYGYTF
V gene: TRBV10-3
J gene: TRBJ1-2
clone size: .
D gene: .

CDR3 DNA: TGTGCTGGCATAGCGGGATGGACCTACAATGAGCAGTTCTTC
CDR3 protein: CAGIAGWTYNEQFF
V gene: TRBV7-7
J gene: TRBJ2-1
clone size: .
D gene: TRBD2

CDR3 DNA: TGTGCCAGCAGCTACTTGGGGGGAGGGAACCTCGGGGAGCTGTTTTTT
CDR3 protein: CASSYLGGGNLGELFF
V gene: TRBV5-5
J gene: TRBJ2-2
clone size: .
D gene: TRBD2

CDR3 DNA: TGTGCCAGCAGACATATTAGCACAGATACGCAGTATTTT
CDR3 protein: CASRHISTDTQYF
V gene: TRBV19
J gene: TRBJ2-3
clone size: .
D gene: .

CDR3 DNA: TGTGCCAGCAGCTTGATAGGGGGCCTGGAGACCCAGTACTTC
CDR3 protein: CASSLIGGLETQYF
V gene: TRBV5-8
J gene: TRBJ2-5
clone size: .
D gene: TRBD1

CDR3 DNA: TGTGCCAGCAGCTTAGTGACTACCGGGGAGCTGTTTTTT
CDR3 protein: CASSLVTTGELFF
V gene: TRBV7-9
J gene: TRBJ2-2
clone size: .
D gene: .

CDR3 DNA: TGCGCCAGCAGCCAAGGGATTTTACAGGGGGGAAAACTGTTTTTT
CDR3 protein: CASSQGILQGGKLFF
V gene: TRBV4-1
J gene: TRBJ1-4
clone size: .
D gene: TRBD1

CDR3 DNA: TGTGCCAGCAGCGTAGGGGGGACAGGTGTAGGAAACACCATATATTTT
CDR3 protein: CASSVGGTGVGNTIYF
V gene: TRBV9
J gene: TRBJ1-3
clone size: .
D gene: TRBD1

CDR3 DNA: TGTGCCTGGGGGAGGGGAATTAACGAAAAACTGTTTTTT
CDR3 protein: CAWGRGINEKLFF
V gene: TRBV30
J gene: TRBJ1-4
clone size: .
D gene: .

CDR3 DNA: TGTGCCAGCAGCCCACCACCCCGACTAGCGGGAGCATCCAATGAGCAGTTCTTC
CDR3 protein: CASSPPPRLAGASNEQFF
V gene: TRBV9
J gene: TRBJ2-1
clone size: once
D gene: TRBD2

CDR3 DNA: TGCGCCAGCAGCCAAGAGGAGGGGAGCTACGAGCAGTACTTC
CDR3 protein: CASSQEEGSYEQYF
V gene: TRBV4-3
J gene: TRBJ2-7
clone size: .
D gene: .

CDR3 DNA: TGTGCCAGCAGTGTTCCGGGACAGGGAAACACCATATATTTT
CDR3 protein: CASSVPGQGNTIYF
V gene: TRBV25-1
J gene: TRBJ1-3
clone size: .
D gene: TRBD1

CDR3 DNA: TGTGCCAGCAGTTTGGGCGGGAGGGGCGAGCAGTACTTC
CDR3 protein: CASSLGGRGEQYF
V gene: TRBV27
J gene: TRBJ2-7
clone size: .
D gene: TRBD2

CDR3 DNA: TGTGCCAGCAGCTTAGCTGTTCCTACTGAAGCTTTCTTT
CDR3 protein: CASSLAVPTEAFF
V gene: TRBV7-8
J gene: TRBJ1-1
clone size: .
D gene: .

CDR3 DNA: TGTGCCAGCAGCTTTGGACTAGCGGGGGTTTCCTACGAGCAGTACTTC
CDR3 protein: CASSFGLAGVSYEQYF
V gene: TRBV7-8
J gene: TRBJ2-7
clone size: .
D gene: TRBD2

CDR3 DNA: TGTGCCAGCAGCCTTAGCGGACCGAACACCGGGGAGCTGTTTTTT
CDR3 protein: CASSLSGPNTGELFF
V gene: TRBV7-3
J gene: TRBJ2-2
clone size: .
D gene: .

CDR3 DNA: TGTGCCAGCAGTGTCGAGCTAGCGGGTCGTAGCACAGATACGCAGTATTTT
CDR3 protein: CASSVELAGRSTDTQYF
V gene: TRBV2
J gene: TRBJ2-3
clone size: few
D gene: TRBD2

CDR3 DNA: TGCGCCAGCAGCGTTACCGGGACTGCCCCCTACGAGCAGTACTTC
CDR3 protein: CASSVTGTAPYEQYF
V gene: TRBV5-1
J gene: TRBJ2-7
clone size: .
D gene: .

CDR3 DNA: TGTGCCTGGGTCGTCACTGAAGCTTTCTTT
CDR3 protein: CAWVVTEAFF
V gene: TRBV30
J gene: TRBJ1-1
clone size: few
D gene: .

CDR3 DNA: TGTGCCAGCAGCTTAGCGTTTGAACTAGCGGGAGGACCGAGTCTATACAATGAGCAGTTCTTC
CDR3 protein: CASSLAFELAGGPSLYNEQFF
V gene: TRBV7-8
J gene: TRBJ2-1
clone size: .
D gene: TRBD2

CDR3 DNA: TGTGCCAGCAGCCTAATAAATGAGCCCCAGCATTTT
CDR3 protein: CASSLINEPQHF
V gene: TRBV7-6
J gene: TRBJ1-5
clone size: .
D gene: .

CDR3 DNA: TGCGCCAGCAGCTTGGATACAGGCCAGAATGAAAAACTGTTTTTT
CDR3 protein: CASSLDTGQNEKLFF
V gene: TRBV5-1
J gene: TRBJ1-4
clone size: .
D gene: .

CDR3 DNA: TGTGCCTGCGAACCCTGGGGGGGAGATACGCAGTATTTT
CDR3 protein: CACEPWGGDTQYF
V gene: TRBV2
J gene: TRBJ2-3
clone size: .
D gene: TRBD2

CDR3 DNA: TGTGCCAGCAGTGAGAAACAGGGGGCTGGGGGCTACACCTTC
CDR3 protein: CASSEKQGAGGYTF
V gene: TRBV6-1
J gene: TRBJ1-2
clone size: .
D gene: TRBD1

CDR3 DNA: TGCGCCAGCAGCTTTTCAGCGGGAGGTTCCTACAATGAGCAGTTCTTC
CDR3 protein: CASSFSAGGSYNEQFF
V gene: TRBV5-1
J gene: TRBJ2-1
clone size: .
D gene: TRBD2

CDR3 DNA: TGTGCCATCAGTGAGTCAGGACAGGGTAGAGCTGAAGCTTTCTTT
CDR3 protein: CAISESGQGRAEAFF
V gene: TRBV10-3
J gene: TRBJ1-1
clone size: .
D gene: TRBD1

CDR3 DNA: TGTGCCAGCAGCGCCATTAGGGGGCATAATGAAAAACTGTTTTTT
CDR3 protein: CASSAIRGHNEKLFF
V gene: TRBV7-9
J gene: TRBJ1-4
clone size: .
D gene: TRBD1

CDR3 DNA: TGTGCCACGACCGGGGACAGGGCTTCCTACGAGCAGTACTTC
CDR3 protein: CATTGDRASYEQYF
V gene: TRBV15
J gene: TRBJ2-7
clone size: .
D gene: TRBD1

CDR3 DNA: TGCGCCAGCAGCTCCAGCGCGGCCTACGAGCAGTACTTC
CDR3 protein: CASSSSAAYEQYF
V gene: TRBV5-1
J gene: TRBJ2-7
clone size: .
D gene: .

CDR3 DNA: TGTGCCAGCAGACGGACAGGGACATTATCCTACGAGCAGTACTTC
CDR3 protein: CASRRTGTLSYEQYF
V gene: TRBV5-6
J gene: TRBJ2-7
clone size: .
D gene: TRBD1

CDR3 DNA: TGTGCCAGCGGGGTCGGACAGGGCTACACCTTC
CDR3 protein: CASGVGQGYTF
V gene: TRBV28
J gene: TRBJ1-2
clone size: .
D gene: .

CDR3 DNA: TGTGCCAGCTCCCCTACAGAGTCCAATGAGCAGTTCTTC
CDR3 protein: CASSPTESNEQFF
V gene: TRBV18
J gene: TRBJ2-1
clone size: .
D gene: .

CDR3 DNA: TGTGCCAGCAGCCCGAGACAGGGTCTGAACACTGAAGCTTTCTTT
CDR3 protein: CASSPRQGLNTEAFF
V gene: TRBV9
J gene: TRBJ1-1
clone size: .
D gene: TRBD1

CDR3 DNA: TGTGCCAGCAGCTCGGACAGGAGCTCCTACGAGCAGTACTTC
CDR3 protein: CASSSDRSSYEQYF
V gene: TRBV6-1
J gene: TRBJ2-7
clone size: .
D gene: TRBD1

CDR3 DNA: TGTGCCAGCAGCCAAGATATAGTCCCTTGGACAGCGCTCTACAATGAGCAGTTCTTC
CDR3 protein: CASSQDIVPWTALYNEQFF
V gene: TRBV4-2
J gene: TRBJ2-1
clone size: once
D gene: .

CDR3 DNA: TGTGCCAGCAGCTTGGGGGACAGGGACGTACACATTCAGTACTTC
CDR3 protein: CASSLGDRDVHIQYF
V gene: TRBV7-8
J gene: TRBJ2-4
clone size: .
D gene: TRBD1

CDR3 DNA: TGTGCCAGCAGCGGGTATATGAACACTGAAGCTTTCTTT
CDR3 protein: CASSGYMNTEAFF
V gene: TRBV6-6
J gene: TRBJ1-1
clone size: .
D gene: .

CDR3 DNA: TGTGCCACGAAGACAGGAATGAACACTGAAGCTTTCTTT
CDR3 protein: CATKTGMNTEAFF
V gene: TRBV6-1
J gene: TRBJ1-1
clone size: .
D gene: .

CDR3 DNA: TGCGCCAGCAGTCCTCGGGACAGGAGCTACGAGCAGTACTTC
CDR3 protein: CASSPRDRSYEQYF
V gene: TRBV4-1
J gene: TRBJ2-7
clone size: .
D gene: TRBD1